This T cell receptor beta chain was observed in a study of monozygotic twins with inflammatory bowel disease. The study's findings and limits: Healthy co-twins, by inverse Simpson, had higher TCRbeta diversity than their siblings with IBD.

Investigators pulled total RNA out of whole blood and did not sort T cells. CDR1 SEHNR and CDR2 FQNEAQ come from the germline V gene (reference sequence). CDR3 size: 16 residues. Reanalyzing the 5' RACE reads, TCRdb keeps one entry per CDR3 protein, without DNA. This specimen shows more than 300,000 distinct CDR3 sequences; the ten leading clones hold 2% to 3%. Worth noting for this clonotype: Its antigen remains unidentified.

V gene TRBV7-9 combines with J gene TRBJ2-5; checking the TCRdb D call of TRBD1 is not possible without DNA. The source is a human donor with ulcerative colitis or Crohn's disease, or a healthy co-twin of an affected twin (not recorded which). Sequenced sample: blood. The CDR3 is CASSLVVTGAWETQYF.